These 6 T cell receptor beta chains came from one sample sequenced in a study of persistence of HIV-infected CD4 T cells. The antigens for these receptors are not known. This was the immunoSEQ version 4 assay in survey mode. Using immunoSEQ multiplex PCR, the repertoire was profiled, and TCRdb retains in-frame clones only, with some absent. The table shows 30,000 to 45,000 clones, with roughly four fifths occurring only once. Overlapping HIV-1 Gag 15-mer peptides at about 1 ug per peptide per mL were used. Sorted nonresponding memory CD4+ T cells were CD40L-negative, CD69-negative, CD45RO-high. The source material was cultured CD4+ T cells from PBMCs, sampled from a patient who received antiretroviral therapy. These TCRs come from an adult with HIV. The donor label of this sample is uncertain.

For this clone: The sample has other DNA sequences that encode this CDR3 too. J is TRBJ1-2 and V is TRBV5-6, with D tentatively TRBD1 (6 bases). Germline V gene sequence: CDR1 SGHDT, CDR2 YYEEEE. Trimming pared 5 bases from V and 8 bases from J, leaving 19 bases between. The CDR3 is made up of 14 amino acids. CDR3 protein: CASRKIQGSGGYTF. CDR3 coding DNA: TGTGCCAGCAGAAAGATACAGGGTTCGGGGGGCTACACCTTC.

This chain connects TRBV19 to TRBJ2-1, with TRBD2 matching 7 bases. This CDR3 comprises 14 residues. Losses at the gene ends were 3 bases for V and 4 bases for J; bases not matched to a gene: 3. CDR1 is LNHDA, CDR2 SQIVND, per germline (reference sequence). The CDR3 protein is CASSISSGYNEQFF. The CDR3 nucleotides read TGTGCCAGTAGTATCTCTAGCGGATACAATGAGCAGTTCTTC. Full variable domain (remainder filled in from reference TRBV19 and TRBJ2-1): DGGITQSPKYLFRKEGQNVTLSCEQNLNHDAMYWYRQDPGQGLRLIYYSQIVNDFQKGDIAEGYSVSREKKESFPLTVTSAQKNPTAFYLCASSISSGYNEQFFGPGTRLTVL.

The rearrangement joins TRBV18 to TRBJ2-1; TRBD2 matches 12 bases. In germline, CDR1 is KGHSH, CDR2 LQKENI. The junction had 7 bases not matched to a gene; V was cut back by 3 bases and J by 7 bases. The CDR3 has 16 amino acids. This CDR3 is CASSPPTSGGKNEQFF. The CDR3 region has the DNA TGTGCCAGCTCACCCCCGACTAGCGGGGGTAAGAATGAGCAGTTCTTC.

The chain uses TRBV7-9 and TRBJ2-7; D gene uncertain. Per germline, CDR1 SEHNR and CDR2 FQNEAQ (reference sequence). This CDR3 contains 13 residues. V gave up 1 base and J gave up 2 bases, with 6 bases separating them. CDR3 sequence (DNA): TGTGCCAGCAGCTTAGAGGGAACCTACGAGCAGTACTTC. Translating gives CASSLEGTYEQYF.

The chain has TRBV5-1 and TRBJ2-7; the match to TRBD2 covers 11 bases. The CDR3 consists of 17 residues. Trimming cost V 2 bases and J 4 bases; bases outside gene matches: 11. The germline gives CDR1 SGHRS, CDR2 YFSETQ. CDR3 loop: CASSLSSGGSFGYEQYF. CDR3 nucleotide sequence: TGCGCCAGCAGCTTATCTAGCGGGGGGTCTTTCGGGTACGAGCAGTACTTC.

This chain joins TRBV19 and TRBJ1-2, with 11 bases lining up with TRBD1. Germline assignment: CDR1 LNHDA and CDR2 SQIVND (reference sequence). The J segment lost 8 bases and the V segment lost 5 bases, leaving 7 bases of the junction unmatched. The CDR3 is made up of 14 amino acids. CDR3 coding DNA: TGTGCCAGTAGTGGAGGACAGGGGGCTGGAGGCTACACCTTC. Its protein is CASSGGQGAGGYTF.